This is a list of T cell receptor beta chains from one sample in a study of cytomegalovirus exposure and HLA in healthy donors. The assay was immunoSEQ multiplex PCR, and TCRdb's table has in-frame clones only and misses some. Of 200,000 or so clones listed, roughly 80% are singletons. The sample consisted of PBMCs. These receptors all stem from a young woman in good health and CMV-seropositive. CDR3s include the opening cysteine and the closing phenylalanine or tryptophan. D genes are given only for firm matches. Clone size is given for some rows only: seen once, a few or many times, or a class if the clone is expanded.

d_gene,abundance,v_gene,j_gene,CDR3nt,CDR3aa
NA,NA,TRBV18,TRBJ2-5,TGTGCCAGCTCACCGACAGGCCAAGAGACCCAGTACTTC,CASSPTGQETQYF
NA,NA,TRBV28,TRBJ1-1,TGTGCCAGCATCCCATCAGGGACTGAAGCTTTCTTT,CASIPSGTEAFF
TRBD1,once,TRBV7-2,TRBJ1-3,TGTGCCAGCAGCTCCGGACAGGGGGCAACTGGAAACACCATATATTTT,CASSSGQGATGNTIYF
TRBD2,NA,TRBV5-1,TRBJ2-5,TGCGCCAGCAGCTCCGGCGGTAGCGGGGGGTCGTACCAAGAGACCCAGTACTTC,CASSSGGSGGSYQETQYF
NA,NA,TRBV29-1,TRBJ2-6,TGCAGCGTTGAAGGGTCTCCGGTCTCTGGGGCCAACGTCCTGACTTTC,CSVEGSPVSGANVLTF
NA,NA,TRBV6-5,TRBJ2-5,TGTGCCAGCAGTTACTCGAGACTAGGGGAGACCCAGTACTTC,CASSYSRLGETQYF
NA,few,TRBV6-4,TRBJ2-1,TGTGCCAGCAGTGAAACGGAAGGAGAATACAATGAGCAGTTCTTC,CASSETEGEYNEQFF
NA,NA,TRBV10-3,TRBJ1-5,TGTGCCGGGGGCAGGGGCTACAATCAGCCCCAGCATTTT,CAGGRGYNQPQHF
NA,NA,TRBV4-1,TRBJ2-3,TGCGCCAGCAGCCAAGAAGGGGGGGGAGATACGCAGTATTTT,CASSQEGGGDTQYF
NA,NA,TRBV28,TRBJ1-5,TGTGCCAGCAGTTTTCAACTAAATCAGCCCCAGCATTTT,CASSFQLNQPQHF
TRBD2,NA,TRBV28,TRBJ2-5,TGTGCCAGCAGTTTATCGGGGGGGCAAGAGACCCAGTACTTC,CASSLSGGQETQYF
NA,NA,TRBV23-1,TRBJ2-1,TGCGCCAGCATGGGAGCTGGGGGCAGTGAGCAGTTCTTC,CASMGAGGSEQFF
TRBD2,NA,TRBV7-8,TRBJ2-5,TGTGCCAGCAGCCCAGGGACTAGCGCCCAAGAGACCCAGTACTTC,CASSPGTSAQETQYF
TRBD2,NA,TRBV11-2,TRBJ2-1,TGTGCCAGCAGCTTACCAGGCATAGCGGGAGGTTATGAGCAGTTCTTC,CASSLPGIAGGYEQFF
NA,NA,TRBV18,TRBJ2-5,TGTGCCAGCTCACCACCGAATCGCGCTTACAGCCAAGAGACCCAGTACTTC,CASSPPNRAYSQETQYF
NA,NA,TRBV6-5,TRBJ2-1,TGTGCCAGCAGTTACTTTATTAGCGCCGCTTACAATGAGCAGTTCTTC,CASSYFISAAYNEQFF
NA,NA,TRBV28,TRBJ1-4,TGTGCCAGCAGGGGAGGCGGGGGTCCAACTAATGAAAAACTGTTTTTT,CASRGGGGPTNEKLFF
NA,NA,TRBV30,TRBJ2-2,TGTGCATCCGTCGGCGGGGAGCTGTTTTTT,CASVGGELFF
TRBD2,few,TRBV4-2,TRBJ2-5,TGTGCCAGCAGCTGGGAAAAACTAGCGGAGACCCAGTACTTC,CASSWEKLAETQYF
TRBD2,few,TRBV4-2,TRBJ2-2,TGTGCCAGCAGCCAAAGGACTAGCGTGGACACCGGGGAGCTGTTTTTT,CASSQRTSVDTGELFF
NA,few,TRBV5-1,TRBJ2-7,TGCGCCAGCAGCTTGGGGGGGCTAGCCCCTGGGGAGCAGTACTTC,CASSLGGLAPGEQYF
NA,NA,TRBV4-1,TRBJ2-3,TGCGCCAGCAGCCTCCGGACTAGCACAGATACGCAGTATTTT,CASSLRTSTDTQYF
NA,NA,TRBV19,TRBJ2-7,TGTGCCAGTAGTATAGATGGCTTCTACGAGCAGTACTTC,CASSIDGFYEQYF
NA,NA,TRBV28,TRBJ2-7,TGTGCCAGCAGTTCGAACATCTACGAGCAGTACTTC,CASSSNIYEQYF
NA,NA,TRBV28,TRBJ1-5,TGTGCCAGCAGTTCCACCAGGGATGGGAATCAGCCCCAGCATTTT,CASSSTRDGNQPQHF
NA,NA,TRBV5-1,TRBJ2-7,TGCGCCAGCAGCCTGTTCCCAGGGAGGTACGAGCAGTACTTC,CASSLFPGRYEQYF
NA,NA,TRBV19,TRBJ2-3,TGTGCCAGTAGTCCCCTTCGGACTACCCGCACAGATACGCAGTATTTT,CASSPLRTTRTDTQYF
NA,few,TRBV6-5,TRBJ2-2,TGTGCCAGCGGAGTATCAGCCACCGGGGAGCTGTTTTTT,CASGVSATGELFF
NA,few,TRBV7-9,TRBJ1-1,TGTGCCAGCAGCCCGTCCGGGAGGAACACTGAAGCTTTCTTT,CASSPSGRNTEAFF
TRBD1,NA,TRBV5-6,TRBJ1-6,TGTGCCAGCAGCTTGGTGGTAGGGGGCACGGCCCTCCACTTT,CASSLVVGGTALHF
NA,NA,TRBV28,TRBJ1-2,TGTGCCAGCAGTTTGCGGGGAAGGTATGACTATGGCTACACCTTC,CASSLRGRYDYGYTF
NA,NA,TRBV28,TRBJ2-5,TGTGCCAGCAGTTTATCAGATATCCAAGAGACCCAGTACTTC,CASSLSDIQETQYF
TRBD2,NA,TRBV19,TRBJ2-7,TGTGCCAGTAGTAGAGGGACTAGCGGGGCCAACGAGCAGTACTTC,CASSRGTSGANEQYF
TRBD1,NA,TRBV28,TRBJ1-4,TGTGCCAGCAGTACCCAGACAGGGGGCCCTGAAAAACTGTTTTTT,CASSTQTGGPEKLFF
NA,NA,TRBV5-1,TRBJ2-2,TGCGCCAGCAGCTTGGCGGCAGGCTTTGCCGGGGAGCTGTTTTTT,CASSLAAGFAGELFF
TRBD1,NA,TRBV28,TRBJ1-4,TGTGCCAGCAGTTTTGGACAGGGCTCAACTAATGAAAAACTGTTTTTT,CASSFGQGSTNEKLFF
NA,once,TRBV11-1,TRBJ2-7,TGTGCCAGCAGCCAGGGGAAAAACGAGCAGTACTTC,CASSQGKNEQYF
NA,many,TRBV2,TRBJ1-1,TGTGCCAGCAGCGGCCAAAGGGGGACTGAAGCTTTCTTT,CASSGQRGTEAFF
NA,NA,TRBV7-2,TRBJ2-5,TGTGCCAGCCGACGCGGCGGGCCCCAAGAGACCCAGTACTTC,CASRRGGPQETQYF
NA,NA,TRBV7-9,TRBJ1-1,TGTGCCAGCAGCTTAGTCGGGACAACCACTGAAGCTTTCTTT,CASSLVGTTTEAFF
TRBD1,NA,TRBV28,TRBJ1-2,TGTGCCAGCAGCGAGGGACAGTTCTATGGCTACACCTTC,CASSEGQFYGYTF
NA,few,TRBV7-2,TRBJ1-2,TGTGCCAGCAGCTTAGGACAGAACTATGGCTACACCTTC,CASSLGQNYGYTF
TRBD2,NA,TRBV7-3,TRBJ2-3,TGTGCCAGCAGCTTATTAGCGGGAGTGGATACGCAGTATTTT,CASSLLAGVDTQYF
TRBD1,NA,TRBV7-9,TRBJ1-2,TGTGCCAGCAGCTTAGAGACAGGGGGTGGCTACACCTTC,CASSLETGGGYTF
NA,NA,TRBV18,TRBJ1-4,TGTGCCAGCTCACGGAGTGGGGGCCTCAATGAAAAACTGTTTTTT,CASSRSGGLNEKLFF
TRBD1,NA,TRBV7-2,TRBJ1-3,TGTGCCAGCAGCGCAACAGGGGGCGGAAACACCATATATTTT,CASSATGGGNTIYF
NA,NA,TRBV30,TRBJ2-7,TGTGCCTGGAGGGACAGCCCCTACGAGCAGTACTTC,CAWRDSPYEQYF
NA,NA,TRBV7-9,TRBJ1-1,TGTGCCAGCAGCTTGGAGGGATCCACTGAAGCTTTCTTT,CASSLEGSTEAFF